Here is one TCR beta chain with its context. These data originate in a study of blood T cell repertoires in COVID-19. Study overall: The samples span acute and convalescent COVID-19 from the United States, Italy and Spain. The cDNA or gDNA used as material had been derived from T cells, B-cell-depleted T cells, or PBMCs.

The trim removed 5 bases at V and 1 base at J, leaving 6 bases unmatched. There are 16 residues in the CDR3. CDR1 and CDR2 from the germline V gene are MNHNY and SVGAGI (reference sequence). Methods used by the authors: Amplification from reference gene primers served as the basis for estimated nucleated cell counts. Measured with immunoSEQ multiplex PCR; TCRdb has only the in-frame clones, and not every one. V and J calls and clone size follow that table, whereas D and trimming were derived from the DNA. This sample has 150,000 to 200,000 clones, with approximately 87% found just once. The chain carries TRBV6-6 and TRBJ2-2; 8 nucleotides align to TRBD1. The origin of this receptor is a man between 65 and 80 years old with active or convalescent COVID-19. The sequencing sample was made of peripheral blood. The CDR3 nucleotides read TGTGCCAGCAGTCTCCCCGGGACAGGGAACACCGGGGAGCTGTTTTTT. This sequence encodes CASSLPGTGNTGELFF.